These T cell receptor beta chains were read from a single sample in a study of blood T cell repertoires in COVID-19. Produced via immunoSEQ multiplex PCR; TCRdb's table is partial and in-frame only. Of approximately 360,000 clones in the sample, approximately 89% were seen once. The sequenced material came from PBMCs or T cells enriched from blood (not recorded which). These receptors originate from a man aged 40-50 years in a cohort exposed to, infected with or recovered from COVID-19 (not recorded which). Both conserved end residues are part of each CDR3. The order of the fields is D gene, J gene, V gene, clone size, CDR3 DNA, CDR3 protein. D genes are given only for firm matches. Clone sizes are given selectively: once, few, many, or a class where the clone is expanded.

NA TRBJ1-3 TRBV6-5 NA TGTGCCAGCAGTCCCCGGGGGAGTGGAGGAAACACCATATATTTT CASSPRGSGGNTIYF
TRBD2 TRBJ2-7 TRBV6-6 NA TGTGCCAGCAGCTTACCGGGACTAGCGGGACACTCGGGCACCTACGAGCAGTACTTC CASSLPGLAGHSGTYEQYF
NA TRBJ1-2 TRBV2 NA TGTGCCAGCAGCGGTGACAGGCGGGGCTACACCTTC CASSGDRRGYTF
NA TRBJ1-1 TRBV18 NA TGTGCCAGCTCACCCAGGGGTAACACTGAAGCTTTCTTT CASSPRGNTEAFF
NA TRBJ2-1 TRBV30 NA TGTGCCTGGAGTACATTTAACAATGAGCAGTTCTTC CAWSTFNNEQFF
TRBD2 TRBJ2-3 TRBV28 once TGTGCCAGCAGTTTAGGGGCTAGCGGGAGAACAGATACGCAGTATTTT CASSLGASGRTDTQYF
NA TRBJ1-1 TRBV6-5 NA TGTGCCAGCGGATACAGGGACACTGAAGCTTTCTTT CASGYRDTEAFF
TRBD1 TRBJ2-7 TRBV25-1 NA TGTGCCAGCAGTGGGGACAGGGCGGGTTACGAGCAGTACTTC CASSGDRAGYEQYF
TRBD1 TRBJ2-1 TRBV6-5 NA TGTGCCAGCAGGCGCGAGCATACAGGGGTCAATGAGCAGTTCTTC CASRREHTGVNEQFF
TRBD1 TRBJ2-3 TRBV11-2 NA TGTGCCAGCAGCTTAACCACGACAGGGTTGACAGATACGCAGTATTTT CASSLTTTGLTDTQYF
NA TRBJ1-1 TRBV7-9 NA TGTGCCAGCAGCTTACGTCCAGGGTCGAACACTGAAGCTTTCTTT CASSLRPGSNTEAFF
NA TRBJ2-2 TRBV9 NA TGTGCCAGCAGCGTAGCGGGAAGTACGGACACCGGGGAGCTGTTTTTT CASSVAGSTDTGELFF
TRBD2 TRBJ2-5 TRBV10-3 NA TGTGCCATCAGTCCTAGCGGCCAAGAGACCCAGTACTTC CAISPSGQETQYF
TRBD1 TRBJ2-7 TRBV6-5 NA TGTGCCAGCAGTTACAAAGGACAGGGGGGGATGCAGTACTTC CASSYKGQGGMQYF
TRBD2 TRBJ2-1 TRBV7-3 NA TGTGCCAGCAGCCCCGGGACTAGCGGGAGGGATGAGCAGTTCTTC CASSPGTSGRDEQFF
NA TRBJ2-2 TRBV19 NA TGTGCCAGTTTCGGGGCGGCTAGCGTCGCCGGGGAGCTGTTTTTT CASFGAASVAGELFF
TRBD1 TRBJ1-4 TRBV5-1 few TGCGCCAGCAGCTGGCGACAGGGCCCAACTAATGAAAAACTGTTTTTT CASSWRQGPTNEKLFF
NA TRBJ1-3 TRBV5-6 NA TGTGCCAGCAGCTTGGTTACAAGCTCTGGAAACACCATATATTTT CASSLVTSSGNTIYF
NA TRBJ2-3 TRBV4-1 NA TGCGCCAGCAGCCACGGCGGGACAGTTGGCACGCAGTATTTT CASSHGGTVGTQYF
NA TRBJ1-6 TRBV27 once TGTGCCAGCAATTCCCAAATTCCACCCCTCCACTTT CASNSQIPPLHF
NA TRBJ1-6 TRBV19 NA TGTGCCAGTAAGGCTCGGCAGGGGTCACCCCTCCACTTT CASKARQGSPLHF
NA TRBJ2-7 TRBV30 NA TGTGCCTGGAGTGTTAGCAGGGGCGGTGAGCAGTACTTC CAWSVSRGGEQYF
TRBD1 TRBJ1-2 TRBV6-5 NA TGTGCCAGCAGTTTGACAGGGGGGGGGCTATATGGCTACACCTTC CASSLTGGGLYGYTF
TRBD2 TRBJ2-1 TRBV10-3 NA TGTGCCATCAGAATAGCGGGAGTCAATGAGCAGTTCTTC CAIRIAGVNEQFF
TRBD1 TRBJ2-7 TRBV30 NA TGTGCCTGGAGCGCGAAACCGGGACAGGGGACCTACGAGCAGTACTTC CAWSAKPGQGTYEQYF
TRBD1 TRBJ2-7 TRBV28 NA TGTGCCAGCAGGCGTAGGGGACAGGGCTCGAGCTCCTACGAGCAGTACTTC CASRRRGQGSSSYEQYF
NA TRBJ1-2 TRBV27 NA TGTGCCAGCAGTTTATACAGGGCTGAAGCTAACTATGGCTACACCTTC CASSLYRAEANYGYTF
NA TRBJ1-2 TRBV3-1/TRBV3-2 NA TGTGCCAGCAGCCCCGGGACACTTAACTATGGCTACACCTTC CASSPGTLNYGYTF
TRBD2 TRBJ2-7 TRBV9 NA TGTGCCAGCAGCGTAGGGACTAGCGAGCAGTACTTC CASSVGTSEQYF
NA TRBJ2-1 TRBV20-1 NA TGCAGTGCTAGTCGGGACTCCTACAATGAGCAGTTCTTC CSASRDSYNEQFF
TRBD1 TRBJ1-5 TRBV19 once TGTGCCAGTACCCCTGCGGGACAGGGTAATCAGCCCCAGCATTTT CASTPAGQGNQPQHF
TRBD1 TRBJ2-2 TRBV24-1 NA TGTGCCACCAGTGATCCGGGACAGTCTGGGGCCGGGGAGCTGTTTTTT CATSDPGQSGAGELFF
TRBD2 TRBJ2-1 TRBV5-1 NA TGCGCCAGCAGGTTGACTAGCGGGAGGGCCGATTACAATGAGCAGTTCTTC CASRLTSGRADYNEQFF
NA TRBJ2-7 TRBV11-2 NA TGTGCCAGCAGCGTTACTAGCGAGCAGTACTTC CASSVTSEQYF
NA TRBJ1-1 TRBV4-1 NA TGCGCCAGCAGCCAAGATGTCACGAACATGAACACTGAAGCTTTCTTT CASSQDVTNMNTEAFF
NA TRBJ2-3 TRBV19 few TGTGCCAGTGAGGTTACGGGCACAGATACGCAGTATTTT CASEVTGTDTQYF
NA TRBJ1-2 TRBV25-1 NA TGTGCCAGCAGCGAACCCCCCATCTTGAGGGATACCAACTATGGCTACACCTTC CASSEPPILRDTNYGYTF
NA TRBJ2-7 TRBV27 NA TGTGCCAGCAGCAGGACTACATCCTACGAGCAGTACTTC CASSRTTSYEQYF
TRBD2 TRBJ2-1 TRBV3-1/TRBV3-2 NA TGTGCCAGCAGCCACCGCGGGAGCTACAATGAGCAGTTCTTC CASSHRGSYNEQFF
NA TRBJ1-2 TRBV3-1/TRBV3-2 NA TGTGCCAGCAGCTACAGACAGGGCTACACCTTC CASSYRQGYTF
NA TRBJ2-1 TRBV7-2 few TGTGCCAGCAGCTTATCGTCGTACTCCTACAATGAGCAGTTCTTC CASSLSSYSYNEQFF
TRBD1 TRBJ1-5 TRBV7-2 NA TGTGCCAGCAGTGGACAGGGGATGGGCAATCAGCCCCAGCATTTT CASSGQGMGNQPQHF